Listed here are 8 T cell receptor beta chains from one sample, sequenced in a study of a mutant IDH1 vaccine in newly diagnosed glioma. These receptors' targets are unknown. TCRdb's copy holds only in-frame clones and misses some; the assay was immunoSEQ multiplex PCR. The sample holds some 60,000 clones; over 70% are singletons and the top ten take over 4.5%. Noted time point: week 11, during vaccination. Vaccination used 300 ug of mutant IDH1 20-mer peptide per dose, with topical imiquimod. The input for sequencing was PBMCs, taken from a glioma patient whose treatment included an IDH1 peptide vaccine. These receptor sequences come from a man in his forties or fifties with glioma.

The chain couples TRBV6-6 to TRBJ2-1; D unresolved. The CDR3 sequence is 13 residues long. V was cut by 5 bases and J by 6 bases, with 11 bases left in between. The germline V gene encodes CDR1 MNHNY and CDR2 SVGAGI (reference sequence). The CDR3 is CASSPSSPNEQFF. The CDR3 nucleotides read TGTGCCAGCAGTCCCTCCTCCCCCAATGAGCAGTTCTTC.

The sample holds one count of this clone. V is TRBV6-5 and J is TRBJ2-5, with 8 bases that match TRBD1. The CDR3 is 13 residues long. The junction had 4 bases not matched to a gene; V was cut back by 5 bases and J by 5 bases. Germline values: CDR1 MNHEY, CDR2 SVGAGI. The CDR3 protein is CASSPQGAETQYF. For the CDR3, the DNA is TGTGCCAGCAGTCCCCAGGGGGCGGAGACCCAGTACTTC.

The rearrangement joins TRBV6-1 to TRBJ2-7; D is uncertain. The ends were cut back, 0 bases at V and 1 base at J, with 4 bases in the middle. Germline values: CDR1 MNHNS, CDR2 SASEGT. This CDR3 has 13 amino acids. CDR3 in DNA: TGTGCCAGCAGTGAAGCTGTGTCCTACGAGCAGTACTTC. Translated: CASSEAVSYEQYF.

CDR3 DNA: TGTGCCAGCAGCTTCGGGATTTCTAACTATGGCTACACCTTC. Translated: CASSFGISNYGYTF. The chain links TRBV7-3 to TRBJ1-2; D is unresolved. Germline CDR1 and CDR2: SGHTA and FQGTGA. The CDR3 is made up of 14 amino acids. Trimming took 3 bases from V and 0 from J, leaving 8 bases between them.

The rearrangement joins TRBV7-9 to TRBJ1-2; TRBD1 matches 10 bases. This CDR3 has 16 amino acids. V shed 7 bases and J 4 bases; nucleotides not matched to a gene: 12. Germline values: CDR1 SEHNR, CDR2 FQNEAQ (reference sequence). DNA for the CDR3: TGTGCCAGCAAGGAGACAGGGGGCGCGATCGGCTATGGCTACACCTTC. It yields the protein CASKETGGAIGYGYTF.

Of note for this clone: The sample has other DNA sequences that encode this CDR3 too. The chain combines TRBV7-9 with TRBJ2-3; D gene uncertain. CDR1 SEHNR and CDR2 FQNEAQ come from the germline V gene (reference sequence). V shed 1 base and J shed 3 bases, with 2 bases lying between them. There are 12 residues in the CDR3. The CDR3 sequence is CASSLGTDTQYF. The CDR3 nucleotides are TGTGCCAGCAGCTTAGGAACAGATACGCAGTATTTT.

This clone was seen once. The chain joins TRBV5-1 to TRBJ2-2; the match to TRBD1 covers 10 bases. Germline assignment: CDR1 SGHRS and CDR2 YFSETQ. Trimming at V came to 3 bases and at J to 5 bases, leaving 4 bases not matched to a gene. CDR3 length: 15 amino acids. Written as DNA, the CDR3 is TGCGCCAGCAGCTGGGGACAGGGGAGGACCGGGGAGCTGTTTTTT. It specifies CASSWGQGRTGELFF.

The V and J genes are TRBV28 and TRBJ1-5, with D perhaps matching TRBD1 (5 bases). The CDR3 extends over 18 amino acids. Germline-derived CDR1 and CDR2 are MDHEN and SYDVKM. V was trimmed by 2 bases and J by 0 bases, leaving 17 bases between them. DNA for the CDR3: TGTGCCAGCAGTTTAACTGGTCGGGGCAGGTCTAGCAATCAGCCCCAGCATTTT. Its translation: CASSLTGRGRSSNQPQHF.